One and the same sample provided the 27 T cell receptor beta chains below, sequenced in a study of blood T cell repertoires in COVID-19. Produced via immunoSEQ multiplex PCR; TCRdb's table is partial and in-frame only. The data hold some 200,000 clones, with 70% to 90% observed a single time. The sample comprised peripheral blood. All receptors derive from a man older than 75 with acute or convalescent COVID-19.

J is TRBJ1-1 and V is TRBV4-1; D unclear. The V and J ends lost 0 bases and 3 bases respectively, with 11 bases between them. From germline, CDR1 is MGHRA and CDR2 YSYEKL. CDR3 length: 15 residues. The CDR3 DNA sequence: TGCGCCAGCAGCCAAGATGGGGAGGTGTACACTGAAGCTTTCTTT. This gives the protein CASSQDGEVYTEAFF.

The chain employs TRBV14 and TRBJ2-5; D not resolved. CDR1 and CDR2 from the germline V gene are SGHDN and FVKESK. Between the trimmed V and J ends, which lost 2 bases and 0 bases, there was a span of 4 bases. This CDR3 region has 13 residues. The CDR3 here is CASSQTYQETQYF. The DNA for the CDR3 is TGTGCCAGCAGCCAAACTTACCAAGAGACCCAGTACTTC.

The V gene is TRBV5-1, the J gene TRBJ2-5, with 10 bases aligning to TRBD2. Germline V gene data show CDR1 as SGHRS and CDR2 as YFSETQ. The CDR3 runs to 15 residues. V lost 1 base to trimming and J lost 5 bases; unmatched junction nucleotides: 5. CDR3 DNA: TGCGCCAGCAGCTTGACTAGCGGGATAGTGGAGACCCAGTACTTC. Protein: CASSLTSGIVETQYF.

Comment on this clone: The sample holds other DNA sequences that translate to the same CDR3. CDR3 region: CASSLGQGVRETQYF. DNA for the CDR3: TGCGCCAGCAGCTTGGGACAGGGAGTACGAGAGACCCAGTACTTC. The chain uses TRBV5-1 and TRBJ2-5; TRBD1 matches at 7 bases. The germline gives CDR1 SGHRS, CDR2 YFSETQ. V gave up 0 bases and J gave up 4 bases; unmatched junction bases: 6. There are 15 residues in the CDR3.

J is TRBJ2-1 and V is TRBV7-3; 7 bases line up with TRBD2. The CDR3 spans 18 residues. Germline V gives CDR1 SGHTA, CDR2 FQGTGA. Trimming at V came to 1 base and at J to 0 bases, leaving 9 bases not matched to a gene. As DNA, the CDR3 is TGTGCCAGCAGCTTAATCCCTAGCGGAGGGAGCTCCTACAATGAGCAGTTCTTC. Translated, it gives CASSLIPSGGSSYNEQFF.

The chain combines TRBV5-1 with TRBJ1-2; 10 bases align to TRBD1. The germline CDR1 and CDR2 sequences are SGHRS and YFSETQ. The CDR3 totals 14 residues. V shed 4 bases, J shed 8 bases, and the junction held 8 bases outside the gene matches. The CDR3 DNA is TGCGCCAGCAGCCTCGGGACAGGGGTAGGAGGCTACACCTTC. It translates to CASSLGTGVGGYTF.

The count of this clone is one. The gene calls are TRBV3-1 (or the pseudogene TRBV3-2) and TRBJ2-7; 14 nucleotides agree with TRBD2. The CDR3 has 15 amino acids. V dropped 4 bases and J dropped 4; count of bases not matched to a gene: 3. Germline loops: CDR1 LGHDT, CDR2 YNNKEL (reference sequence). Here the CDR3 DNA reads TGTGCCAGCAGCCCGACTAGCGGGAGGGGTTACGAGCAGTACTTC. Translation: CASSPTSGRGYEQYF.

The chain joins TRBV10-3 to TRBJ1-2; D possibly corresponds to TRBD1 (6 bases). The CDR3 contains 14 residues. CDR1 ENHRY and CDR2 SYGVKD come from the germline V gene. Trimming removed 4 bases at V and 0 bases at J, with 9 bases between. In nucleotides, the CDR3 is TGTGCCATCAGTGGGGGGCCTTCTAACTATGGCTACACCTTC. It is translated as CAISGGPSNYGYTF.

V and J are TRBV2 and TRBJ2-3, with 8 positions matching TRBD1. This CDR3 contains 16 residues. Germline CDR1 SNHLY, CDR2 FYNNEI. V was clipped by 5 bases and J by 1 base; unmatched bases: 8. The chain's CDR3 is CASSRQGAGRTDTQYF. CDR3 DNA: TGTGCCAGCAGTAGGCAGGGGGCGGGGCGCACAGATACGCAGTATTTT. Full variable domain (outside the CDR3, taken from reference TRBV2 and TRBJ2-3): EPEVTQTPSHQVTQMGQEVILRCVPISNHLYFYWYRQILGQKVEFLVSFYNNEISEKSEIFDDQFSVERPDGSNFTLKIRSTKLEDSAMYFCASSRQGAGRTDTQYFGPGTRLTVL.

The chain has TRBV14 and TRBJ2-1; D gene uncertain. Trimming took 1 base from V and 1 from J, leaving 5 bases between them. Looked up from germline, CDR1 is SGHDN and CDR2 is FVKESK. This CDR3 comprises 14 residues. CDR3 in DNA: TGTGCCAGCAGCCAAGGGCTGTCCTACAATGAGCAGTTCTTC. Amino acid sequence: CASSQGLSYNEQFF.

This rearrangement joins TRBV5-1 to TRBJ1-5; TRBD1 aligns across 12 bases. CDR3 size: 17 residues. V gave up 4 bases and J gave up 0 bases; unmatched junction bases: 5. Germline V lookup: CDR1 SGHRS, CDR2 YFSETQ. The DNA for the CDR3 is TGCGCCAGCAGCGGGGACAGGGGGCGAGGTAGCAATCAGCCCCAGCATTTT. Translated: CASSGDRGRGSNQPQHF.

The chain couples TRBV5-1 to TRBJ2-5, with D unclear. Trimming stripped 5 bases from V and 3 bases from J, with 8 bases between. This CDR3 is built from 12 residues. From germline, CDR1 is SGHRS and CDR2 YFSETQ. The CDR3 region is CASSRLKETQYF. In nucleotides, the CDR3 is TGCGCCAGCAGTAGACTGAAAGAGACCCAGTACTTC.

The chain combines TRBV10-3 with TRBJ1-6, with D possibly being TRBD1 (6 bases). This CDR3 contains 13 residues. V lost 6 bases, J lost 10 bases, and 13 bases lay in between. CDR1 is ENHRY, CDR2 SYGVKD, per germline. CDR3 loop: CAISRGGSSPLHF. CDR3 sequence (DNA): TGTGCCATCAGCAGGGGCGGGAGCTCACCCCTCCACTTT.

This clone was seen a single time. The rearrangement uses TRBV27 and TRBJ2-5, with D tentatively TRBD2 (7 bases). The V end was cut by 3 bases, the J end by 1 base, with 12 bases between. The germline gives CDR1 MNHEY, CDR2 SMNVEV (reference sequence). CDR3 length: 15 residues. In DNA form, the CDR3 reads TGTGCCAGCAGTTTCTGGGGGGGGGCCCAAGAGACCCAGTACTTC. Protein product: CASSFWGGAQETQYF.

The chain uses TRBV19 and TRBJ2-5; TRBD2 matches 7 bases. Germline-derived CDR1 and CDR2 are LNHDA and SQIVND (reference sequence). V was clipped by 4 bases and J by 4 bases; unmatched bases: 12. This CDR3 has 16 residues. Here the CDR3 reads CASSTGGQTRGETQYF. The CDR3 DNA reads TGTGCCAGTAGTACGGGAGGCCAAACACGCGGAGAGACCCAGTACTTC. Based on the CDR3 plus reference TRBV19 and TRBJ2-5, the full variable domain is DGGITQSPKYLFRKEGQNVTLSCEQNLNHDAMYWYRQDPGQGLRLIYYSQIVNDFQKGDIAEGYSVSREKKESFPLTVTSAQKNPTAFYLCASSTGGQTRGETQYFGPGTRLLVL.

CDR3 region: CASSAGTSGISYEQYF. CDR3 coding DNA: TGTGCCAGCAGCGCGGGGACTAGCGGGATCTCCTACGAGCAGTACTTC. The chain couples TRBV7-8 to TRBJ2-7; 13 nucleotides align to TRBD2. The CDR3 is 16 amino acids. Germline CDR1 and CDR2: SGHVS and FQNEAQ. V lost 5 bases and J lost 0; bases outside the gene matches: 4.

The rearrangement joins TRBV27 to TRBJ1-2, with 8 bases lining up with TRBD1. Germline CDR1 reads MNHEY; CDR2 reads SMNVEV (reference sequence). Trimming took 5 bases from V and 6 from J; bases not matched to a gene: 5. The CDR3 contains 13 residues. Here the CDR3 DNA reads TGTGCCAGCAGTCCCAGGACAGGGAATGGCTACACCTTC. This codes for CASSPRTGNGYTF.

The chain couples TRBV5-5 to TRBJ1-3; the D gene is possibly TRBD1 (5 bases). Germline lookup yields CDR1 SGHKS and CDR2 YYEKEE (reference sequence). The germline V and J ends were trimmed by 3 bases and 0 bases, with 13 bases remaining between them. This CDR3 has 16 residues. CDR3 sequence reads: CASSSEGVDSGNTIYF. DNA of the CDR3: TGTGCCAGCAGCTCAGAAGGGGTGGACTCTGGAAACACCATATATTTT.

The sample holds a few counts of this clone. The J gene is TRBJ2-3, the V gene TRBV19; weak D call: TRBD1 (7 bases). CDR1 LNHDA and CDR2 SQIVND come from the germline V gene (reference sequence). Deletions cut 3 bases from V and 3 bases from J, with 10 bases between. This CDR3 has 14 amino acids. DNA for the CDR3: TGTGCCAGTAGTATTTCAGGGGGGACAGATACGCAGTATTTT. Its protein is CASSISGGTDTQYF.

V is TRBV3-1 (or the pseudogene TRBV3-2) and J is TRBJ1-1; D might be TRBD1 (5 bases). In germline, CDR1 is LGHDT, CDR2 YNNKEL (reference sequence). This CDR3 is built from 13 residues. V was clipped by 8 bases and J by 3 bases, with 13 bases between them. The DNA for the CDR3 is TGTGCCAGCCGCCGGGGGGACCACACTGAAGCTTTCTTT. Protein sequence: CASRRGDHTEAFF.

Comment on this clone: In the same sample, other DNA sequences code for this CDR3. This sequence joins TRBV28 and TRBJ1-4; TRBD1 matches 9 bases. Germline CDR1 is MDHEN and CDR2 is SYDVKM. The CDR3 sequence is 13 residues long. Unmatched junction bases numbered 4, after V lost 4 bases and J lost 10 bases. The CDR3 DNA sequence: TGTGCCAGCAGTTCGGGACAGGGTGGAAAACTGTTTTTT. Amino acid sequence: CASSSGQGGKLFF.

The chain carries TRBV28 and TRBJ1-1; tentative D call: TRBD1 (6 bases). Germline values: CDR1 MDHEN, CDR2 SYDVKM. CDR3 length equals 15 residues. Between the trimmed V and J ends, which lost 6 bases and 3 bases, there was a span of 17 bases. In DNA, the CDR3 is TGTGCCAGCAGGCCCTCCTTTGGGGGCTACACTGAAGCTTTCTTT. Translating gives CASRPSFGGYTEAFF.

The chain has TRBV19 and TRBJ2-2, with a possible D match to TRBD2 (7 bases). The CDR3 is 17 amino acids. V was pared by 1 base and J by 2 bases, with 14 bases between. Germline assignment: CDR1 LNHDA and CDR2 SQIVND (reference sequence). The DNA of the CDR3 is TGTGCCAGTAGTATAGGGGGAGGGGGACACAACACCGGGGAGCTGTTTTTT. Translated, it gives CASSIGGGGHNTGELFF.

V gene TRBV6-1 combines with J gene TRBJ2-1; 7 bases are shared with TRBD2. CDR3 length equals 15 residues. Losses at the gene ends were 3 bases for V and 9 bases for J; bases not matched to a gene: 11. CDR1 is MNHNS, CDR2 SASEGT, per germline. CDR3 residues: CASSDSGGLSGEQFF. The CDR3 region has the DNA TGTGCCAGCAGTGATTCGGGGGGTCTAAGTGGTGAGCAGTTCTTC.

This chain links TRBV5-6 with TRBJ2-1; the match to TRBD1 covers 7 bases. Germline V lookup: CDR1 SGHDT, CDR2 YYEEEE. J lost 2 bases, V lost 1 base, and 6 bases had no gene match. This CDR3 comprises 16 residues. This CDR3 reads CASSLFGQGAYNEQFF. In DNA form, the CDR3 reads TGTGCCAGCAGCTTGTTCGGGCAGGGGGCCTACAATGAGCAGTTCTTC.

This chain connects TRBV15 to TRBJ1-5; D remains ambiguous. CDR1 is LNHNV, CDR2 YYDKDF, per germline (reference sequence). The CDR3 runs to 12 residues. Trimming cost V 5 bases and J 3 bases, with 5 bases left between them. The CDR3 is CATSEANQPQHF. The CDR3, as DNA: TGTGCCACCAGCGAGGCCAATCAGCCCCAGCATTTT.

This clone was picked up a small number of times. The genes are TRBV6-6 and TRBJ1-6; D is ambiguous. Germline V lookup: CDR1 MNHNY, CDR2 SVGAGI (reference sequence). V lost 3 bases and J 5 bases, leaving 8 bases between the germline ends. The CDR3 is 14 amino acids. DNA of the CDR3: TGTGCCAGCAGTTATGGGCAGGATAATTCACCCCTCCACTTT. It specifies CASSYGQDNSPLHF.